Reported below is one T cell receptor (beta chain). What it binds is not known. This sample stems from a study of identical twins. Study findings and constraints: Invariant MAIT and iNKT cells may have partly biased zero-insertion analyses.

V was trimmed by 6 bases and J by 3 bases, leaving 14 bases between them. This CDR3 spans 14 amino acids. TCRdb re-called the 5' RACE reads with MiXCR, one entry per CDR3 protein. The sample shows 450,000 or so distinct CDR3 sequences, 20% to 30% of them seen only once. The data also belong to a second study, concerning T cells expressing NK-cell markers. That paper notes: Among CD8+ T cells from six donors, dominant NKG2C+ clonotypes accounted for roughly 1.0-7.0%.

The clonotype was recovered from a woman under 30 in good health. Material: CD4+ T cells sorted from blood. This chain connects TRBV12-3 or TRBV12-4 to TRBJ1-1, with TRBD1 as a possible D gene (6 bases). The CDR3 region is CASRPLEGDTEAFF. CDR3 bases: TGTGCCAGCAGACCACTTGAGGGGGACACTGAAGCTTTCTTT.